The T cell receptor beta chain under discussion was sequenced for a study of monozygotic twins with inflammatory bowel disease. On this clonotype: What it binds is unknown.

Following a re-call of the 5' RACE reads, TCRdb has one entry per CDR3 protein and lacks DNA. This sample lists about 450,000 distinct CDR3 sequences; its ten largest clones have 2% to 3%. Study conclusions and caveats: Immunosuppressive treatments differing between patients may have added repertoire variability.

This CDR3 spans 15 amino acids. Germline V lookup: CDR1 DFQATT, CDR2 SNEGSKA (reference sequence). The rearrangement links TRBV20-1 to TRBJ1-1; the TCRdb call, TRBD1, lacks DNA for checking. The source is a human donor with ulcerative colitis or Crohn's disease, or a healthy co-twin of an affected twin (not recorded which). Sequencing used blood. The CDR3 loop reads CSLYPGPEGNTEAFF.